This passage covers 9 T cell receptor beta chains from one sample sequenced in a study of blood T cell repertoires in COVID-19. Clones were read by immunoSEQ multiplex PCR, and TCRdb kept only the in-frame ones, dropping some. The profile shows 97,000 or so clones, around 90% of them singletons. The specimen was peripheral blood. The receptors come from a man aged 18 to 29 with acute or convalescent COVID-19.

This clone was recorded only once. The J gene is TRBJ2-7, the V gene TRBV13; 12 bases map to TRBD2. V shed 4 bases and J 2 bases; nucleotides not matched to a gene: 3. Looked up from germline, CDR1 is PRHDT and CDR2 is FYEKMQ (reference sequence). This CDR3 contains 15 residues. In DNA form, the CDR3 reads TGTGCCAGCAGCTCCTGGACTAGCGGGGCCTACGAGCAGTACTTC. Translation gives CASSSWTSGAYEQYF.

J is TRBJ2-5 and V is TRBV5-1, with 8 bases lining up with TRBD1. CDR3 length equals 16 residues. CDR1 SGHRS and CDR2 YFSETQ come from the germline V gene. V was clipped by 2 bases and J by 2 bases; unmatched bases: 8. For the CDR3, the DNA is TGCGCCAGCAGCTTAAGTCCAGGGGGCATGCAAGAGACCCAGTACTTC. This translates into CASSLSPGGMQETQYF.

This CDR3 reads CASSQDSEAFF. CDR3 DNA: TGCGCCAGCAGCCAAGACAGTGAAGCTTTCTTT. V is TRBV4-1 and J is TRBJ1-1; no clear D. The V gene lost 0 bases and the J gene lost 7 bases, with 3 bases spanning the gap. The CDR3 sequence is 11 residues long. CDR1 is MGHRA and CDR2 is YSYEKL in the germline V gene.

V usage is TRBV11-3 and J usage is TRBJ2-3; 11 positions match TRBD2. Trimming cost V 3 bases and J 6 bases; bases outside gene matches: 11. Germline V CDR1 and CDR2: SGHNT, YENEEA. There are 17 residues in the CDR3. CDR3 protein: CASSFRLAGGPGDTQYF. For the CDR3, the DNA is TGTGCCAGCAGCTTTAGGCTAGCGGGAGGCCCAGGGGATACGCAGTATTTT.

The rearrangement joins TRBV5-3 to TRBJ1-1; no clear D gene. TRBV5-3 is placed among ORFs of uncertain function. V shed 1 base and J shed 0 bases, with 10 bases lying between them. The CDR3 has 15 amino acids. The CDR3 coding sequence is TGTGCCAGAAGCTTGCTCGGGTCTCTGAACACTGAAGCTTTCTTT. Translated: CARSLLGSLNTEAFF.

This chain uses TRBV24-1 with TRBJ1-1; the match to TRBD1 covers 7 bases. The length of the CDR3 is 14 residues. Germline V gene sequence: CDR1 KGHDR, CDR2 SFDVKD. V shed 7 bases, J shed 0 bases, and the junction held 4 bases outside the gene matches. CDR3 nucleotide sequence: TGTGCCACCAGGGCCACAGGGGTGAACACTGAAGCTTTCTTT. Protein product: CATRATGVNTEAFF.

The chain is built from TRBV7-2 and TRBJ2-1; 13 nucleotides align to TRBD2. CDR1 and CDR2 from the germline V gene are SGHTA and FQGNSA. The CDR3 is made up of 15 amino acids. Germline trimming cut 9 bases from V and 3 bases from J; bases unmatched to any gene: 5. The CDR3 DNA reads as TGTGCCAGTAAACTAGCGGGAGGGAACTACAATGAGCAGTTCTTC. Protein: CASKLAGGNYNEQFF. The full variable domain, completed using reference TRBV7-2 and TRBJ2-1, is GAGVSQSPSNKVTEKGKDVELRCDPISGHTALYWYRQSLGQGLEFLIYFQGNSAPDKSGLPSDRFSAERTGGSVSTLTIQRTQQEDSAVYLCASKLAGGNYNEQFFGPGTRLTVL.

The chain uses TRBV20-1 and TRBJ1-5, with TRBD1 identical over 9 bases. Germline V gene lookup returns CDR1 DFQATT and CDR2 SNEGSKA (reference sequence). Germline trimming cut 3 bases from V and 1 base from J; bases unmatched to any gene: 10. The CDR3 runs to 17 residues. The CDR3 region is CSASTGLGTGSNQPQHF. CDR3 bases: TGCAGTGCTAGTACTGGTTTGGGGACAGGGAGCAATCAGCCCCAGCATTTT.

This clone occurred a few times. The V gene is TRBV7-9, the J gene TRBJ2-1; 8 bases are a match to TRBD2. Trimming took 4 bases from V and 8 from J; bases not matched to a gene: 16. Per germline, CDR1 SEHNR and CDR2 FQNEAQ (reference sequence). The CDR3 contains 17 residues. CDR3 nucleotide sequence: TGTGCCAGCAGCTCCAGGTTCGATGCGGGGGGCCGGTATGAGCAGTTCTTC. Protein product: CASSSRFDAGGRYEQFF.